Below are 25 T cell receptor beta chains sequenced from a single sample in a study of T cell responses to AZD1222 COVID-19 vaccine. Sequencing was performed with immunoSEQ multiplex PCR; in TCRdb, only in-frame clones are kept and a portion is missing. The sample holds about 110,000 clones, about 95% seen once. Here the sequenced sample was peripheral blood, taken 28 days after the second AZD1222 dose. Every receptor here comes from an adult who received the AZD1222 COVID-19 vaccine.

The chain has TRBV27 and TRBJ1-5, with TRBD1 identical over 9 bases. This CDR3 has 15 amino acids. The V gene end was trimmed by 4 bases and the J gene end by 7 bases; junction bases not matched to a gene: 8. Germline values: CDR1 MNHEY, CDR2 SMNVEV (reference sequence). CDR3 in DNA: TGTGCCAGCAGTTCCACGACAGGGGGTGGGCAGCCCCAGCATTTT. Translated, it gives CASSSTTGGGQPQHF.

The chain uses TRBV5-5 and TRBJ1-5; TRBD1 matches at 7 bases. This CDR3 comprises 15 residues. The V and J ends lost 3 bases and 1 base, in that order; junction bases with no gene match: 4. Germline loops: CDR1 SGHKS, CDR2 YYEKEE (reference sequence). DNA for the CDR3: TGTGCCAGCAGCTCACAGGGGCACAGCAATCAGCCCCAGCATTTT. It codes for CASSSQGHSNQPQHF. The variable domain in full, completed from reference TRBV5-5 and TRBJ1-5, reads DAGVTQSPTHLIKTRGQQVTLRCSPISGHKSVSWYQQVLGQGPQFIFQYYEKEERGRGNFPDRFSARQFPNYSSELNVNALLLGDSALYLCASSSQGHSNQPQHFGDGTRLSIL.

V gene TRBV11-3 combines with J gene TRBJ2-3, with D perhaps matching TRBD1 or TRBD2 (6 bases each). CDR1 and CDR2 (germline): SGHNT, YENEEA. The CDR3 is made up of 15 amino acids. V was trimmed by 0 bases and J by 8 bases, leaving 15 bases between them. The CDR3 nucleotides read TGTGCCAGCAGCTTAGATGGCGAGGGGGGTGTTACGCAGTATTTT. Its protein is CASSLDGEGGVTQYF.

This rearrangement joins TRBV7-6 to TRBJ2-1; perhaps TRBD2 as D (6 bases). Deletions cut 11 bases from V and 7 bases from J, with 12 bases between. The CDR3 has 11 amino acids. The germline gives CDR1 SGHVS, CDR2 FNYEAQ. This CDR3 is CAGLGGNEQFF. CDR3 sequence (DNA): TGTGCCGGACTTGGAGGGAATGAGCAGTTCTTC. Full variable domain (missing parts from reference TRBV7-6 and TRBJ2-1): GAGVSQSPRYKVTKRGQDVALRCDPISGHVSLYWYRQALGQGPEFLTYFNYEAQQDKSGLPNDRFSAERPEGSISTLTIQRTEQRDSAMYRCAGLGGNEQFFGPGTRLTVL.

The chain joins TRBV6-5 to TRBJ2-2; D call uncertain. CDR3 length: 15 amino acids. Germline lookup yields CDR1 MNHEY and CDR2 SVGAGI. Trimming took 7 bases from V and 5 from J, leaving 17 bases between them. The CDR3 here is CASTPLRSETGELFF. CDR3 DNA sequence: TGTGCCAGCACTCCCTTAAGGTCCGAAACCGGGGAGCTGTTTTTT.

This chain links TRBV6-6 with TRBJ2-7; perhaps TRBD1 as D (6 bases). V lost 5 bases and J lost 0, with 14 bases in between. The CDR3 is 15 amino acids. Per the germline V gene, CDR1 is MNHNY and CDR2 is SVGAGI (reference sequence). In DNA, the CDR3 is TGTGCCAGCAGTCAGTCGGGGACACTCTCCTACGAGCAGTACTTC. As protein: CASSQSGTLSYEQYF.

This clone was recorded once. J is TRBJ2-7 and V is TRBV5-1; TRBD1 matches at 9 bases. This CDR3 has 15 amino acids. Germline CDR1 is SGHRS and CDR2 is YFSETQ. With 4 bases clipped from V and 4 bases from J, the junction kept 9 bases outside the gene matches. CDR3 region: CASSRDGQGLYEQYF. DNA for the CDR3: TGCGCCAGCAGCCGAGACGGACAGGGGCTTTACGAGCAGTACTTC.

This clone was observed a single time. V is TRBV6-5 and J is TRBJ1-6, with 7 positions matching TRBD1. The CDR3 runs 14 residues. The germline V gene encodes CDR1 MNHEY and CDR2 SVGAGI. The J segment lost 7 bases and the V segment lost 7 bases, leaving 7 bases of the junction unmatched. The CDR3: CASNRQGGNSPLHF. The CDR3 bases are TGTGCCAGCAATAGACAGGGTGGAAATTCACCCCTCCACTTT.

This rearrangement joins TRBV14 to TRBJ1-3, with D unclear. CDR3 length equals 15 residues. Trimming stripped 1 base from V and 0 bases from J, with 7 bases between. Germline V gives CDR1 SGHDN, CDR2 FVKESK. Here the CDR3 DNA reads TGTGCCAGCAGCCAAGGATGGAACTCTGGAAACACCATATATTTT. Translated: CASSQGWNSGNTIYF.

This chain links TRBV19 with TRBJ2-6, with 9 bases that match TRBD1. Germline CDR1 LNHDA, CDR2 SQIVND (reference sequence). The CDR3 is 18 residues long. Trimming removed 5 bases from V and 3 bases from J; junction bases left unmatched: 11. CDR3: CASSPWDRVLRGANVLTF. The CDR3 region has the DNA TGTGCCAGTAGTCCCTGGGACAGGGTGTTACGTGGGGCCAACGTCCTGACTTTC.

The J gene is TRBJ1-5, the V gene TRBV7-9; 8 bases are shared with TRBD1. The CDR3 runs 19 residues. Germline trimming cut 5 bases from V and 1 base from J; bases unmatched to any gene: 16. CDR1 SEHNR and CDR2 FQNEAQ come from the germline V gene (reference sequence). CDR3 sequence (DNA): TGTGCCAGCAGCAGTGGACAGGGCATCCCGTTGATGAGCAATCAGCCCCAGCATTTT. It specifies CASSSGQGIPLMSNQPQHF.

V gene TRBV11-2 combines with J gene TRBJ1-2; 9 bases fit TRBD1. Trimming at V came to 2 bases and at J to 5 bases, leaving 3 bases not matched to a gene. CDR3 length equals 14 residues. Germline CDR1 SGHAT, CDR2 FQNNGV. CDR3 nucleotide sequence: TGTGCCAGCAGCTTACCCGGGACAGGGTATGGCTACACCTTC. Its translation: CASSLPGTGYGYTF.

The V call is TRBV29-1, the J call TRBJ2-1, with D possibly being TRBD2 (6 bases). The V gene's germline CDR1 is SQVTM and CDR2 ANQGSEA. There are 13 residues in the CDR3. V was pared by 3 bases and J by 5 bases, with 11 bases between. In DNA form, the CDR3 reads TGCAGCGTTGACGAACGGGGGAACAATGAGCAGTTCTTC. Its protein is CSVDERGNNEQFF.

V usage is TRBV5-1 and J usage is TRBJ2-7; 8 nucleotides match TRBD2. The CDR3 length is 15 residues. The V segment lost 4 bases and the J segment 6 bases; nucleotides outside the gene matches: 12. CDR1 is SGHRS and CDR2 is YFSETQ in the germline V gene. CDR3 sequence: CASSLYSGEVGEQYF. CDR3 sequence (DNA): TGCGCCAGCAGCCTATATAGCGGGGAGGTTGGCGAGCAGTACTTC.

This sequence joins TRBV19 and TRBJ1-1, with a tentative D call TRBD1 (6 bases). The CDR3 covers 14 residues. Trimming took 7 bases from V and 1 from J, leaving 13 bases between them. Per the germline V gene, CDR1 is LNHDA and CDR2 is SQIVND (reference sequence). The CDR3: CASTWGGPNTEAFF. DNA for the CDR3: TGTGCCAGTACCTGGGGGGGCCCGAACACTGAAGCTTTCTTT.

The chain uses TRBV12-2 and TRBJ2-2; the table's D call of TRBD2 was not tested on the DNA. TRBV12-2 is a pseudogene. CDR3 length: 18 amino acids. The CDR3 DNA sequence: TGTGCAAGTCGCTTAACCCCCCTCGTGGGAGCGAACACCGGGGAGCTGTTTTTT. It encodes CASRLTPLVGANTGELFF.

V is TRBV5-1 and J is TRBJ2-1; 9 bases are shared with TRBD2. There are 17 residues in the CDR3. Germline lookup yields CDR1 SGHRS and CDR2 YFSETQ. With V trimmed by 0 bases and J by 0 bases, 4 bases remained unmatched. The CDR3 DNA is TGCGCCAGCAGCTTGGCTGCTAGCGGGACCTCCTACAATGAGCAGTTCTTC. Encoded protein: CASSLAASGTSYNEQFF.

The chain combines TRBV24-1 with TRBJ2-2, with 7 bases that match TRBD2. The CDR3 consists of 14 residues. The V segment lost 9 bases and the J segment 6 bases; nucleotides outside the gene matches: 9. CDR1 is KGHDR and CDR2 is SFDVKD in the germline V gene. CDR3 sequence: CATGPRGRAGELFF. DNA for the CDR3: TGTGCCACCGGTCCCCGGGGGAGGGCCGGGGAGCTGTTTTTT.

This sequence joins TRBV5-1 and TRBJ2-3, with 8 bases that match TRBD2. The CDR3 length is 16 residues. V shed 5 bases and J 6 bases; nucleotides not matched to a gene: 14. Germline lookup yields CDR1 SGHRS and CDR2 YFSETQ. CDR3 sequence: CASSFISRGGLDTQYF. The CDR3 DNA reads TGCGCCAGCAGTTTTATATCCCGGGGGGGCCTCGATACGCAGTATTTT.

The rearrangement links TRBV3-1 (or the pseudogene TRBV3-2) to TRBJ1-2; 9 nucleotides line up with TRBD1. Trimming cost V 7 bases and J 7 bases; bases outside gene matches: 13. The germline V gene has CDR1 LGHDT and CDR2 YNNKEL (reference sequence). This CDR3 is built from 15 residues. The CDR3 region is CASTLKTGGALGYTF. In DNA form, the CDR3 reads TGTGCCAGCACCCTTAAAACAGGGGGCGCACTTGGCTACACCTTC.

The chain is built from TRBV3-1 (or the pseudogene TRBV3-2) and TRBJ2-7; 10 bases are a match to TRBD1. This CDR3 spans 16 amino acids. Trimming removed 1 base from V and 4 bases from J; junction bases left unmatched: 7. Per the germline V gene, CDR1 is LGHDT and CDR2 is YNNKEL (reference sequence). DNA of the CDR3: TGTGCCAGCAGCCAAGCGGTGGGACAGGGGCCATACGAGCAGTACTTC. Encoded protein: CASSQAVGQGPYEQYF.

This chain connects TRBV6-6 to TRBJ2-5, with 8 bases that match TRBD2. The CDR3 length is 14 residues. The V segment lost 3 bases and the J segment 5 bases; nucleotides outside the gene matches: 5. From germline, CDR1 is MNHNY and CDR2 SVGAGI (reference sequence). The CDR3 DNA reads TGTGCCAGCAGTTATACAGCGGGGGACGAGACCCAGTACTTC. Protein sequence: CASSYTAGDETQYF.

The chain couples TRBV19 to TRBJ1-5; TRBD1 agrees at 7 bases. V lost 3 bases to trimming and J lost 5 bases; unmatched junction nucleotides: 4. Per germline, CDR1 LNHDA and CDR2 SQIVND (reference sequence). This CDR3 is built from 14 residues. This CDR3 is CASSIGTGDQPQHF. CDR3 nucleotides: TGTGCCAGTAGTATCGGAACAGGGGATCAGCCCCAGCATTTT. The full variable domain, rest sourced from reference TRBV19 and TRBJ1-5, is DGGITQSPKYLFRKEGQNVTLSCEQNLNHDAMYWYRQDPGQGLRLIYYSQIVNDFQKGDIAEGYSVSREKKESFPLTVTSAQKNPTAFYLCASSIGTGDQPQHFGDGTRLSIL.

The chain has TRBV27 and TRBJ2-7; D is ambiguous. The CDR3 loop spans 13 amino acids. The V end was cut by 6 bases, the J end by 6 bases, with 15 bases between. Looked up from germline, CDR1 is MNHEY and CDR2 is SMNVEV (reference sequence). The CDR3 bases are TGTGCCAGCAGCCCTTCTCCTTATTTCGAGCAGTACTTC. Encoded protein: CASSPSPYFEQYF.

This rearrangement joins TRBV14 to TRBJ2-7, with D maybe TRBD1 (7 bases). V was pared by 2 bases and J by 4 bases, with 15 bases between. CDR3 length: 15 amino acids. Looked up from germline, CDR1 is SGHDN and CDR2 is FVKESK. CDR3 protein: CASSQFQGGGYEQYF. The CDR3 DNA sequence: TGTGCCAGCAGCCAATTCCAGGGGGGTGGTTACGAGCAGTACTTC.